The source of this T cell receptor (beta chain) is a study of blood T cell repertoires in COVID-19. Study summary: Researchers got acute and convalescent COVID-19 samples from the United States, Italy and Spain. T cells, B-cell-depleted T cells, or PBMCs supplied cDNA or gDNA.

The V gene's germline CDR1 is MRHNA and CDR2 SNTAGT. CDR3 length: 13 amino acids. Trimming shortened V by 5 bases and J by 3 bases, and 8 bases separated the two germline ends. Authors' analysis steps: Amplification with reference gene primers provided the estimates of nucleated cell counts. Produced via immunoSEQ multiplex PCR; TCRdb's table is partial and in-frame only. V and J calls and clone size are those listed in that table; D and trimming were worked out from the DNA. The repertoire includes approximately 260,000 clones, 65% to 90% of them detected once, and 4.5% to 5% sits in the top ten. The specimen sequenced was peripheral blood. The rearrangement uses TRBV6-4 and TRBJ1-5, with D unresolved. The receptor's source is a woman older than 75 with active or convalescent COVID-19. CDR3 in amino acids: CASSPGLNQPQHF. DNA for the CDR3: TGTGCCAGCAGTCCGGGTCTCAATCAGCCCCAGCATTTT.